This T cell receptor beta chain was documented in a study of T cell responses to AZD1222 COVID-19 vaccine. Both about-4-week and about-12-week second-dose recipients were combined. Study conclusions and caveats: Clonal diversity was possibly underestimated, and white British individuals and females predominated among donors. A rise in Spike-specific TCR breadth and depth followed two AZD1222 doses. Targeting of unmutated variant regions was reportedly seen in nearly half of spike-specific TCRs.

As regards this clone: Its matching antigen is unknown.

From germline, CDR1 is MNHEY and CDR2 SVGAGI. V was shortened by 6 bases and J by 1 base, with 15 bases between the two germline ends. This CDR3 comprises 15 residues. Assay: immunoSEQ multiplex PCR; the TCRdb copy retains only in-frame clones and omits some. The sample shows fewer than 200,000 clones, 88% of them seen only once. The chain carries TRBV6-5 and TRBJ2-5, with TRBD1 as a possible D gene (6 bases). The clonotype comes from an adult who received the AZD1222 COVID-19 vaccine. Specimen: peripheral blood, collected 28 days after the second AZD1222 dose. CDR3 DNA sequence: TGTGCCAGCAGCGGAACAGGGAGCTTCCAAGAGACCCAGTACTTC. It specifies CASSGTGSFQETQYF.